This paragraph reports one T cell receptor beta chain. TCRdb's copy holds only in-frame clones and misses some; the assay was immunoSEQ multiplex PCR. Among some 94,000 clones, roughly 95% were seen once, and the ten largest hold 0.33%. Germline V gene sequence: CDR1 SGHKS, CDR2 YYEKEE (reference sequence). V lost 5 bases and J lost 2, with 17 bases in between. This CDR3 is built from 15 residues. The record originates from a study of technical replicates of blood from a handful of donors. This clonotype was sampled from a human donor in good health. Specimen: T cells isolated from PBMCs. The chain is built from TRBV5-5 and TRBJ2-7; maybe TRBD2 (6 bases). The CDR3 region is CASSLELALTYEQYF. CDR3 coding DNA: TGTGCCAGCAGTCTGGAGCTAGCGCTAACCTACGAGCAGTACTTC.